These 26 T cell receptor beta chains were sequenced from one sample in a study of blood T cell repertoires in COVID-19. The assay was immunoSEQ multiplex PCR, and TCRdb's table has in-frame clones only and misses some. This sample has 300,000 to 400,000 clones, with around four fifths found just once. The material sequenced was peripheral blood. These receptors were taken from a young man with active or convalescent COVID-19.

CDR3 in amino acids: CASSQVASGRVNTGELFF. CDR3 in DNA: TGTGCCAGCAGCCAAGTGGCTAGCGGGAGGGTGAACACCGGGGAGCTGTTTTTT. The J gene is TRBJ2-2, the V gene TRBV14; 12 positions match TRBD2. Germline V gene lookup returns CDR1 SGHDN and CDR2 FVKESK. CDR3 size: 18 residues. The J segment lost 1 base and the V segment lost 1 base, leaving 4 bases of the junction unmatched.

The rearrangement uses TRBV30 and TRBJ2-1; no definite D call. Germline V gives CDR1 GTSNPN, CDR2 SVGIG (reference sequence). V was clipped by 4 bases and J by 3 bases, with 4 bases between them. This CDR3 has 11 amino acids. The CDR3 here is CAWMSYNEQFF. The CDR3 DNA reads TGTGCCTGGATGAGCTACAATGAGCAGTTCTTC.

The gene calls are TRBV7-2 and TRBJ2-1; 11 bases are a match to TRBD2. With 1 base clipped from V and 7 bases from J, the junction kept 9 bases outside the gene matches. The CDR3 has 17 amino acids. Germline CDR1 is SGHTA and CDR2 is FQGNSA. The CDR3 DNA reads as TGTGCCAGCAGCTTAGGGCCTAGCGGGAGGAGGGCGAATGAGCAGTTCTTC. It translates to CASSLGPSGRRANEQFF.

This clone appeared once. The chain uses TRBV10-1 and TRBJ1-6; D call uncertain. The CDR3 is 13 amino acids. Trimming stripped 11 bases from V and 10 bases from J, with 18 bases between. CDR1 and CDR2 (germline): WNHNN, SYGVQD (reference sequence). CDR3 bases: TGCGCCCCCAAGCGGGGAGAGCGGTCACCCCTCCACTTT. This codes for CAPKRGERSPLHF.

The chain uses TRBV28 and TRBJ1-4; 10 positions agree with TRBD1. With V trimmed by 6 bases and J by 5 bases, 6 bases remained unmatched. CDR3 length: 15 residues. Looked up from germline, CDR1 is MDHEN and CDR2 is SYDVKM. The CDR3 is CASRTDRGSNEKLFF. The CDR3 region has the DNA TGTGCCAGCAGGACGGACAGGGGGTCCAATGAAAAACTGTTTTTT.

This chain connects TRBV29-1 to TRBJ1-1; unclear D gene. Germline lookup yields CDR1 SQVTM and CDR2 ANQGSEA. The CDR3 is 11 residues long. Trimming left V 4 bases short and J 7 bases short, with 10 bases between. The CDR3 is CSVVWAGEAFF. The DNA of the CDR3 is TGCAGCGTTGTCTGGGCAGGTGAAGCTTTCTTT.

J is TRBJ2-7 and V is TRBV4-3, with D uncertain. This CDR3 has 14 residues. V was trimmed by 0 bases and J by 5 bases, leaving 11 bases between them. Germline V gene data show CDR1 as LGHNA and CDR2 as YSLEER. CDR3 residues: CASSQENIAHEQYF. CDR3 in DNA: TGCGCCAGCAGCCAAGAAAATATAGCACACGAGCAGTACTTC.

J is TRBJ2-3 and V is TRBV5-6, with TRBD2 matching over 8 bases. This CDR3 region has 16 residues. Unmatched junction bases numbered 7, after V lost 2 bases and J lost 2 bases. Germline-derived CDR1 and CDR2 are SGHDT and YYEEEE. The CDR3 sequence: CASSFLAGPPTDTQYF. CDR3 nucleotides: TGTGCCAGCAGCTTTTTAGCGGGACCTCCCACAGATACGCAGTATTTT.

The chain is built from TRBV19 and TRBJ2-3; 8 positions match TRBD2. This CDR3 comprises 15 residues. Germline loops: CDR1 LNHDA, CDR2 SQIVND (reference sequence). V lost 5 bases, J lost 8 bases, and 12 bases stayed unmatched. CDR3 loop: CASSSLAGPQATQYF. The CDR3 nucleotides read TGTGCCAGTAGTTCTCTAGCGGGCCCTCAGGCTACGCAGTATTTT.

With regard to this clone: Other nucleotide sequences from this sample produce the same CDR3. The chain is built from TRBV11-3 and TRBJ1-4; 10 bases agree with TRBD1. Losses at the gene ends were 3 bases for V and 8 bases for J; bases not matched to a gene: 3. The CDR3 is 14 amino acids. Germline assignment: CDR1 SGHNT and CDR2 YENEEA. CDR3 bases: TGTGCCAGCAGCTTGGACAGGGGGGGAGAAAAACTGTTTTTT. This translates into CASSLDRGGEKLFF.

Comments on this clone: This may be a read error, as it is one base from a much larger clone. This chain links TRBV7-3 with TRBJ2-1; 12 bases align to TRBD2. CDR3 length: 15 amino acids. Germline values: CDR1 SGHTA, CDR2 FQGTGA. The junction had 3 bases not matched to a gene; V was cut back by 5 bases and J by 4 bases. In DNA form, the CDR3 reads TGTGCCAGCAGCACCGGGACTAGCGGGTACAATGAGCAGTTCTTC. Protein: CASSTGTSGYNEQFF. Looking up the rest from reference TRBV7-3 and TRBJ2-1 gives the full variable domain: GAGVSQTPSNKVTEKGKYVELRCDPISGHTALYWYRQSLGQGPEFLIYFQGTGAADDSGLPNDRFFAVRPEGSVSTLKIQRTERGDSAVYLCASSTGTSGYNEQFFGPGTRLTVL.

The CDR3 coding sequence is TGTGCCAGCAGTTACTCGACTAAGGGGCGGGGCGATCAGCCCCAGCATTTT. This codes for CASSYSTKGRGDQPQHF. This chain connects TRBV6-2 or TRBV6-3 to TRBJ1-5, with D perhaps matching TRBD1 (5 bases). Looked up from germline, CDR1 is MNHEY and CDR2 is SVGEGT. The CDR3 has 17 amino acids. Trimming removed 0 bases from V and 5 bases from J, with 17 bases in between.

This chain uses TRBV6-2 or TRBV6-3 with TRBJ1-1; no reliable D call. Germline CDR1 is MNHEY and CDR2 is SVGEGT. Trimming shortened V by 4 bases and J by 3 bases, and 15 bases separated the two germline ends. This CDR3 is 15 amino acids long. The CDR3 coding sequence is TGTGCCAGCAGTTCCATCTCGGACGGGGACACTGAAGCTTTCTTT. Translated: CASSSISDGDTEAFF.

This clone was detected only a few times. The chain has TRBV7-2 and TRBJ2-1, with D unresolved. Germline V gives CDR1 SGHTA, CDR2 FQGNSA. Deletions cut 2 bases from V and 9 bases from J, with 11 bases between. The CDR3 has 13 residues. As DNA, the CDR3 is TGTGCCAGCAGCTTACTCCCCCGCGGTGAGCAGTTCTTC. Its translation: CASSLLPRGEQFF.

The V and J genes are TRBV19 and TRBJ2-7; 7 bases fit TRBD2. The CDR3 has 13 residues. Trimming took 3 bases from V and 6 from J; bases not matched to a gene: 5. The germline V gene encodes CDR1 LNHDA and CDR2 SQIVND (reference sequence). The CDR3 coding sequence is TGTGCCAGTAGTATCTGGTCTAGCGGCGAGCAGTACTTC. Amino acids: CASSIWSSGEQYF.

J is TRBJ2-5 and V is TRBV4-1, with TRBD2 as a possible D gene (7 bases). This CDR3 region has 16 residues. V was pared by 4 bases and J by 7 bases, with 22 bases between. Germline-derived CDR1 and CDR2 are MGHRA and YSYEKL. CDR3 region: CASSLAEQVGGGTQYF. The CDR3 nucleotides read TGCGCCAGCAGCCTTGCAGAACAGGTAGGGGGGGGGACCCAGTACTTC.

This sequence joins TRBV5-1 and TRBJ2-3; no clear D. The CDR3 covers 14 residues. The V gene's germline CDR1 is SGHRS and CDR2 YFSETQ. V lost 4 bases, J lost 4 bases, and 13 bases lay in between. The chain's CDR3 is CASSPSQAPDTQYF. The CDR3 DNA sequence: TGCGCCAGCAGCCCGAGCCAGGCTCCAGATACGCAGTATTTT.

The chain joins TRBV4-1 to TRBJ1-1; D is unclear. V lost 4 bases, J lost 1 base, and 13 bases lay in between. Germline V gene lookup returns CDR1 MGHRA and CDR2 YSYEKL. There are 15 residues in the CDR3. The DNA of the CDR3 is TGCGCCAGCAGCCTCAGGTCGTTGCGGAACACTGAAGCTTTCTTT. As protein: CASSLRSLRNTEAFF.

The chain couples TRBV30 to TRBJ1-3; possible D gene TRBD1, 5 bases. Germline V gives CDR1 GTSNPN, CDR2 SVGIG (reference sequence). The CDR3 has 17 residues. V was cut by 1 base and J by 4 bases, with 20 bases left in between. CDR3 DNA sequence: TGTGCCTGGAGTGCCCAAAGGGGAAGGGCGAGGGGAAACACCATATATTTT. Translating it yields CAWSAQRGRARGNTIYF.

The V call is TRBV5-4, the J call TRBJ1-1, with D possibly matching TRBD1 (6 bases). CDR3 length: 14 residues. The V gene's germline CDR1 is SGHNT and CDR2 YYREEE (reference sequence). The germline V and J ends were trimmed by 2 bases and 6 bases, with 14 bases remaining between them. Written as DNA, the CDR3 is TGTGCCAGCAGCTTCGGGACCAAGGGGGCTGAAGCTTTCTTT. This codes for CASSFGTKGAEAFF. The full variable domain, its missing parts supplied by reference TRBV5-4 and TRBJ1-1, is ETGVTQSPTHLIKTRGQQVTLRCSSQSGHNTVSWYQQALGQGPQFIFQYYREEENGRGNFPPRFSGLQFPNYSSELNVNALELDDSALYLCASSFGTKGAEAFFGQGTRLTVV.

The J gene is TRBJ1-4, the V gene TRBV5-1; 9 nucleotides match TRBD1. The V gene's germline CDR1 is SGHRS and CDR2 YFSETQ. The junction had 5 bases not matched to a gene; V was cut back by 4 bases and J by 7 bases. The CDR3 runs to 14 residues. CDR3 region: CASSQDRGGEKLFF. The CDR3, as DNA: TGCGCCAGCAGCCAGGACAGGGGTGGTGAAAAACTGTTTTTT.

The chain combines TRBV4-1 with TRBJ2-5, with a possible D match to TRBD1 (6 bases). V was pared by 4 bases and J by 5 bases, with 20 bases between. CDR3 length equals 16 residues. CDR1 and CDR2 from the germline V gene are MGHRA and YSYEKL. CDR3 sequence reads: CASSPRGAAKRETQYF. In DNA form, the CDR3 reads TGCGCCAGCAGCCCCAGGGGTGCCGCTAAAAGGGAGACCCAGTACTTC.

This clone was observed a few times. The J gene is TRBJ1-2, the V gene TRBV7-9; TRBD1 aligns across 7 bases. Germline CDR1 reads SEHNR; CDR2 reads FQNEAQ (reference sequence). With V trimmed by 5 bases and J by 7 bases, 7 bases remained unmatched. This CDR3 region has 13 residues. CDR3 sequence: CASSPGWTGGYTF. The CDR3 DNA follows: TGTGCCAGCAGCCCAGGTTGGACAGGTGGCTACACCTTC.

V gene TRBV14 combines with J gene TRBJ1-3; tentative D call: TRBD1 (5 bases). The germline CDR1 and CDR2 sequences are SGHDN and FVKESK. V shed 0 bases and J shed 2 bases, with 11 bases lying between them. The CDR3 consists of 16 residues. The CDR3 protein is CASSQDLGGPGNTIYF. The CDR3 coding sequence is TGTGCCAGCAGCCAAGATCTGGGGGGACCTGGAAACACCATATATTTT.

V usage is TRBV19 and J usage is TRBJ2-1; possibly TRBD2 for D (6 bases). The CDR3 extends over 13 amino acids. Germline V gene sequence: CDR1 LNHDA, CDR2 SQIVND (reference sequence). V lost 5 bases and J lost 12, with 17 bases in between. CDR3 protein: CASSGSNGRPQFF. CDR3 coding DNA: TGTGCCAGTAGTGGTAGTAACGGGAGACCGCAGTTCTTC.

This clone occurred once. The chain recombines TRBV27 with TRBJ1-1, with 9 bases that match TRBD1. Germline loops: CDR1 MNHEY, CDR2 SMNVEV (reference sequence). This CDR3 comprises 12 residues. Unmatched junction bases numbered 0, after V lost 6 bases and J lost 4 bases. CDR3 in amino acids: CASRTGGTEAFF. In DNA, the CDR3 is TGTGCCAGCAGGACAGGGGGCACTGAAGCTTTCTTT.